Listed below are T cell receptor beta chains from one sample, sequenced in a study of blood T cell repertoires in COVID-19. Profiled with immunoSEQ multiplex PCR; TCRdb holds only in-frame clones, not every one. The sample records more than 95,000 clones, about 80% being singletons. Sequenced material: peripheral blood. These receptor sequences come from a woman between 45 and 65 years old with acute or convalescent COVID-19. CDR3s include the opening cysteine and the closing phenylalanine or tryptophan. Fields, in order: J gene, D gene, V gene, clone size, CDR3 DNA, CDR3 protein. D genes are given only for firm matches. The size of a clone is reported for some rows only, either as once, few or many, or as a class for expanded clones.

>TRBJ2-1|TRBD1|TRBV7-9|-
TGTGCCAGCAGCTTAGCGCCAGGGGGCGCTGAGCAGTTCTTC
CASSLAPGGAEQFF
>TRBJ1-5|-|TRBV28|-
TGTGCCAGCACCTCGGGAAGGACAGTGAGGGGGCCCCAGCATTTT
CASTSGRTVRGPQHF
>TRBJ1-2|-|TRBV14|few
TGTGCCAGCAGCCTCCGGGGATTCGGCTATGGCTACACCTTC
CASSLRGFGYGYTF
>TRBJ1-5|-|TRBV13|-
TGTGCCAGCAGTCGTTCCGGGGGGGTGCAGCCCCAGCATTTT
CASSRSGGVQPQHF
>TRBJ2-5|-|TRBV20-1|-
TGCAGTGCTAAGGAGGAGACCCAGTACTTC
CSAKEETQYF
>TRBJ2-7|-|TRBV7-2|-
TGTGCCAGCAGCTTAGGGGGGCGGGGGACCTACGAGCAGTACTTC
CASSLGGRGTYEQYF
>TRBJ1-5|TRBD1|TRBV19|-
TGTGCCAGTAGAGACAGGGGGCGAAATCAGCCCCAGCATTTT
CASRDRGRNQPQHF
>TRBJ2-2|-|TRBV5-1|-
TGCGCCAGCAGCTTGGGAGGACAGTTAAACACCGGGGAGCTGTTTTTT
CASSLGGQLNTGELFF
>TRBJ1-1|TRBD1|TRBV19|-
TGTGCCAGTAGTAAACGGACAGGAACCATGAACACTGAAGCTTTCTTT
CASSKRTGTMNTEAFF
>TRBJ1-3|-|TRBV12-5|-
TGTGCTAGTGGTTTGGTAGGCAGGGGTGGAAACACCATATATTTT
CASGLVGRGGNTIYF
>TRBJ2-2|TRBD2|TRBV28|-
TGTGCCAGCAGTTTCCGAGGGTTGCGGGAGAGGCCCGGGGAGCTGTTTTTT
CASSFRGLRERPGELFF
>TRBJ2-2|-|TRBV10-3|-
TGTGCCATCAGTGAATGGGAGTCTGGGGATCGAACCGGGGAGCTGTTTTTT
CAISEWESGDRTGELFF
>TRBJ2-3|TRBD2|TRBV24-1|-
TGTGCCACCAGTGACCTAAGACTAGCGGGAGGGAATACGCAGTATTTT
CATSDLRLAGGNTQYF
>TRBJ2-3|-|TRBV9|-
TGTGCCAGCAGCTCTACCACTAGAAGCCCAGATACGCAGTATTTT
CASSSTTRSPDTQYF
>TRBJ1-3|-|TRBV30|-
TGTGCCTGGATCCCCAGCTCTGGAAACACCATATATTTT
CAWIPSSGNTIYF
>TRBJ1-4|-|TRBV3-1/TRBV3-2|-
TGTGCCAGCAGACCCCGGGACAAGGGGTATGGGCTGTTTTTT
CASRPRDKGYGLFF